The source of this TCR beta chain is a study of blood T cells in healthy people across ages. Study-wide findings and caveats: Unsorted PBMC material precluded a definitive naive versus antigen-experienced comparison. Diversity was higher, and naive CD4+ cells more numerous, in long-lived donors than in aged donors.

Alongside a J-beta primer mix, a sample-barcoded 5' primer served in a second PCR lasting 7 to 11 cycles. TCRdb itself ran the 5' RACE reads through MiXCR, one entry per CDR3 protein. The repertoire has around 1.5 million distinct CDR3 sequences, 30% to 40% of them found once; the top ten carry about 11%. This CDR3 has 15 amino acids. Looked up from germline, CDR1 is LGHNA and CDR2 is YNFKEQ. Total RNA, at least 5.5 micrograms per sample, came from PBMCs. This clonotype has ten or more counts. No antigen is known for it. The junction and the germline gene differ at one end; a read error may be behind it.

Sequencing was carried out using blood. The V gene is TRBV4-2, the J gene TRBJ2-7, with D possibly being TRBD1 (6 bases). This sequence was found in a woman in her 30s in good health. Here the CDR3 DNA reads TGCGCCAGCAGCCAAGGTCAAGGGGGATCCTACGAGCAGTACTTC. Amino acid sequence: CASSQGQGGSYEQYF.